This T cell receptor (beta chain) was identified in a study of Graves' ophthalmopathy and Graves' hyperthyroidism. Germline CDR1 reads SGDLS; CDR2 reads YYNGEE. Trimming pared 0 bases from V and 1 base from J, leaving 10 bases between. This CDR3 contains 15 residues. Researchers took RNA transcripts and amplified TCR beta CDR3 regions from them. The library came from an HTBI-primed first-round RT-PCR and a second-round multiplex PCR. TCRdb processed the multiplex PCR reads anew with MiXCR; each CDR3 protein has one entry. The table shows about 380,000 distinct CDR3 sequences, with 15% occurring only once. In regard to this clonotype: Just one base apart from a much larger clone, this may be a read error.

This chain connects TRBV9 to TRBJ1-1; no definite D call. This receptor was obtained from a woman between 18 and 29 years old with stable Graves' hyperthyroidism. Sequenced: peripheral blood. In DNA form, the CDR3 reads TGTGCCAGCAGCGTAGACGGGGTGCCGAACACTGAAGCTTTCTTT. Translation: CASSVDGVPNTEAFF.